The 30 T cell receptor beta chains below were found in one sample sequenced in a study of blood T cell repertoires in COVID-19. Clones were read by immunoSEQ multiplex PCR, and TCRdb kept only the in-frame ones, dropping some. The sample contains 200,000 or so clones, about 82% of which appear only once. The specimen sequenced was peripheral blood. These receptors were obtained from a woman aged 30 to 39 with acute or convalescent COVID-19.

V and J are TRBV14 and TRBJ2-1, with no clear D. The CDR3 contains 15 residues. Germline V gives CDR1 SGHDN, CDR2 FVKESK. V was shortened by 2 bases and J by 0 bases, with 8 bases between the two germline ends. In DNA, the CDR3 is TGTGCCAGCAGCCAAAAAGCGCGCTCCTACAATGAGCAGTTCTTC. Amino acid sequence: CASSQKARSYNEQFF.

This rearrangement joins TRBV27 to TRBJ1-6; D gene unclear. The ends were cut back, 2 bases at V and 3 bases at J, with 8 bases in the middle. The CDR3 consists of 15 residues. Germline V CDR1 and CDR2: MNHEY, SMNVEV (reference sequence). CDR3 in amino acids: CASSLEFGYNSPLHF. The CDR3 DNA reads TGTGCCAGCAGTTTAGAATTCGGCTATAATTCACCCCTCCACTTT.

The CDR3 loop is CATRERAGQSSYEQYF. CDR3 coding DNA: TGTGCCACCAGAGAGAGGGCGGGACAGTCATCCTACGAGCAGTACTTC. V and J are TRBV15 and TRBJ2-7; possible D gene TRBD1, 7 bases. This CDR3 spans 16 amino acids. CDR1 and CDR2 from the germline V gene are LNHNV and YYDKDF (reference sequence). The germline V and J ends were trimmed by 6 bases and 1 base, with 19 bases remaining between them.

J is TRBJ1-1 and V is TRBV15, with D maybe TRBD1 (5 bases). The V end was cut by 6 bases, the J end by 6 bases, with 11 bases between. CDR1 LNHNV and CDR2 YYDKDF come from the germline V gene (reference sequence). This CDR3 region has 12 residues. The CDR3 DNA is TGTGCCACCAGGGGCAGGGCCCCTGAAGCTTTCTTT. Its translation is CATRGRAPEAFF. Variable domain in full (rest from reference TRBV15 and TRBJ1-1): DAMVIQNPRYQVTQFGKPVTLSCSQTLNHNVMYWYQQKSSQAPKLLFHYYDKDFNNEADTPDNFQSRRPNTSFCFLDIRSPGLGDTAMYLCATRGRAPEAFFGQGTRLTVV.

V is TRBV9 and J is TRBJ2-7, with 10 bases matching TRBD1. Germline V CDR1 and CDR2: SGDLS, YYNGEE. CDR3 length: 15 amino acids. The trim removed 3 bases at V and 1 base at J, leaving 4 bases unmatched. The CDR3 DNA is TGTGCCAGCAGCGGCCGGGACAGGGGATCCTACGAGCAGTACTTC. Its translation: CASSGRDRGSYEQYF.

This clone has a handful of counts. The chain couples TRBV19 to TRBJ1-4; the D is unclear. The V end was cut by 5 bases, the J end by 8 bases, with 12 bases between. This CDR3 spans 13 amino acids. Germline CDR1 is LNHDA and CDR2 is SQIVND (reference sequence). The CDR3 DNA is TGTGCCAGTAGTCGAACACAGTGGGAAAAACTGTTTTTT. Residues: CASSRTQWEKLFF.

This clone was found once. CDR3 loop: CASSHWDSYEQYF. In DNA form, the CDR3 reads TGCGCCAGCAGTCACTGGGACAGCTACGAGCAGTACTTC. The chain links TRBV23-1 to TRBJ2-7; 7 bases align to TRBD1. Being an ORF, TRBV23-1 has a function that is uncertain. This CDR3 is built from 13 residues. J lost 3 bases, V lost 3 bases, and 2 bases had no gene match.

This clone has just a few counts. The chain combines TRBV27 with TRBJ2-7; the match to TRBD1 covers 10 bases. This CDR3 spans 18 amino acids. CDR1 is MNHEY and CDR2 is SMNVEV in the germline V gene (reference sequence). V trimming: 3 bases; J trimming: 1 base; junction bases outside the gene matches: 12. The CDR3, as DNA: TGTGCCAGCAGTTTTTTCGGCTCCGGGACAGGGGTATCCTACGAGCAGTACTTC. Its translation: CASSFFGSGTGVSYEQYF.

The chain recombines TRBV9 with TRBJ2-3; 9 bases line up with TRBD2. Germline V lookup: CDR1 SGDLS, CDR2 YYNGEE. This CDR3 has 14 residues. V trimming: 2 bases; J trimming: 8 bases; junction bases outside the gene matches: 6. For the CDR3, the DNA is TGTGCCAGCAGCGTGGGACTAGCTTCCGTTACGCAGTATTTT. Its protein is CASSVGLASVTQYF. The full variable domain, with the rest looked up from reference TRBV9 and TRBJ2-3, is DSGVTQTPKHLITATGQRVTLRCSPRSGDLSVYWYQQSLDQGLQFLIQYYNGEERAKGNILERFSAQQFPDLHSELNLSSLELGDSALYFCASSVGLASVTQYFGPGTRLTVL.

This sequence joins TRBV28 and TRBJ2-7; D remains unclear. Trimming took 2 bases from V and 3 from J, leaving 8 bases between them. Looked up from germline, CDR1 is MDHEN and CDR2 is SYDVKM. The CDR3 covers 13 residues. CDR3 sequence reads: CASSLRQVYEQYF. For the CDR3, the DNA is TGTGCCAGCAGTTTAAGGCAGGTCTACGAGCAGTACTTC.

The chain carries TRBV5-1 and TRBJ1-3, with D possibly being TRBD1 (6 bases). Trimming removed 4 bases at V and 1 base at J, with 9 bases between. CDR3 length: 14 residues. Germline CDR1 SGHRS, CDR2 YFSETQ. The CDR3 nucleotides read TGCGCCAGCAGCGATCAGGGGTCTGGAAACACCATATATTTT. Translating it yields CASSDQGSGNTIYF. Drawing the rest from reference TRBV5-1 and TRBJ1-3, the complete variable domain is KAGVTQTPRYLIKTRGQQVTLSCSPISGHRSVSWYQQTPGQGLQFLFEYFSETQRNKGNFPGRFSGRQFSNSRSEMNVSTLELGDSALYLCASSDQGSGNTIYFGEGSWLTVV.

The gene calls are TRBV18 and TRBJ1-4; 10 bases agree with TRBD1. Looked up from germline, CDR1 is KGHSH and CDR2 is LQKENI. This CDR3 spans 15 amino acids. Trimming took 3 bases from V and 6 from J; bases not matched to a gene: 4. In DNA form, the CDR3 reads TGTGCCAGCTCACCCCGGGGGACAGGGGATGAAAAACTGTTTTTT. Amino acids: CASSPRGTGDEKLFF.

This clone occurred many times. Additional DNA sequences in this sample encode the identical CDR3. V is TRBV6-6 and J is TRBJ1-5, with TRBD1 as a possible D gene (6 bases). The CDR3 has 13 amino acids. V was pared by 2 bases and J by 4 bases, with 6 bases between. Germline CDR1 MNHNY, CDR2 SVGAGI (reference sequence). The CDR3 sequence is CASSYTGNQPQHF. The CDR3, as DNA: TGTGCCAGCAGTTACACAGGGAATCAGCCCCAGCATTTT.

V usage is TRBV5-4 and J usage is TRBJ2-7, with TRBD1 matching 8 bases. CDR1 and CDR2 from the germline V gene are SGHNT and YYREEE (reference sequence). After removal of 5 bases from V and 0 bases from J, the junction contained 7 bases not matched to a gene. This CDR3 has 15 amino acids. The CDR3 here is CASSRGQGSSYEQYF. The CDR3 region has the DNA TGTGCCAGCAGTCGCGGACAGGGTTCCTCCTACGAGCAGTACTTC.

The chain employs TRBV19 and TRBJ1-2; possibly TRBD1 for D (5 bases). Trimming took 3 bases from V and 8 from J, leaving 22 bases between them. CDR1 and CDR2 from the germline V gene are LNHDA and SQIVND (reference sequence). The CDR3 covers 16 residues. In nucleotides, the CDR3 is TGTGCCAGTAGTATGGACATTCGTCTGGGGTCGCGCGGCTACACCTTC. This translates into CASSMDIRLGSRGYTF.

The chain's CDR3 is CASSLSWAGGITDTQYF. CDR3 DNA sequence: TGTGCCAGCAGCTTGAGCTGGGCGGGGGGTATCACAGATACGCAGTATTTT. The rearrangement links TRBV11-2 to TRBJ2-3, with 8 nucleotides matching TRBD2. Germline CDR1 and CDR2: SGHAT and FQNNGV. The CDR3 contains 17 residues. The V gene end was trimmed by 3 bases and the J gene end by 2 bases; junction bases not matched to a gene: 10.

This chain connects TRBV6-1 to TRBJ2-7; D ambiguous. Looked up from germline, CDR1 is MNHNS and CDR2 is SASEGT. CDR3 length: 12 residues. V gave up 5 bases and J gave up 5 bases, with 10 bases separating them. CDR3 in DNA: TGTGCCAGCAGTCACACCTCAGACGAGCAGTACTTC. Protein: CASSHTSDEQYF.

There are a few counts of this clone. CDR3: CAWKGLAGDAYEQYF. CDR3 coding DNA: TGTGCCTGGAAGGGACTAGCGGGGGACGCCTACGAGCAGTACTTC. V is TRBV30 and J is TRBJ2-7; 14 bases match TRBD2. J gave up 2 bases and V 4 bases, and 4 bases lay outside the gene matches. The CDR3 consists of 15 residues. CDR1 and CDR2 (germline): GTSNPN, SVGIG (reference sequence).

The chain combines TRBV18 with TRBJ1-2; TRBD1 matches at 9 bases. Trimming cost V 1 base and J 8 bases; bases outside gene matches: 8. The CDR3 loop spans 15 amino acids. CDR1 and CDR2 from the germline V gene are KGHSH and LQKENI. The CDR3 DNA follows: TGTGCCAGCTCACCACGGCTACAGGGGGCAGGAGGCTACACCTTC. This encodes CASSPRLQGAGGYTF.

This clone was seen once. The V gene is TRBV19, the J gene TRBJ1-2, with 7 positions matching TRBD1. CDR1 and CDR2 from the germline V gene are LNHDA and SQIVND (reference sequence). The CDR3 sequence is 17 residues long. Trimming at V came to 7 bases and at J to 1 base, leaving 15 bases not matched to a gene. CDR3 in DNA: TGTGCCAGTAATCCAGGGTCGTCGGGACAGCTTAACTATGGCTACACCTTC. This translates into CASNPGSSGQLNYGYTF.

This clone was counted once. J is TRBJ1-3 and V is TRBV28; D gene ambiguous. The V end was cut by 2 bases, the J end by 1 base, with 9 bases between. Germline V CDR1 and CDR2: MDHEN, SYDVKM. There are 15 residues in the CDR3. This CDR3 is CASSLIFRSGNTIYF. CDR3 coding DNA: TGTGCCAGCAGTTTAATTTTTCGGTCTGGAAACACCATATATTTT.

CDR3 region: CASRLTTGIHEQYF. The CDR3 nucleotides read TGTGCCAGTAGGCTCACTACAGGGATCCACGAGCAGTACTTC. The V and J genes are TRBV19 and TRBJ2-7; D might be TRBD1 (6 bases). CDR1 LNHDA and CDR2 SQIVND come from the germline V gene (reference sequence). CDR3 length: 14 amino acids. V was pared by 6 bases and J by 5 bases, with 17 bases between.

V usage is TRBV6-4 and J usage is TRBJ2-1; D is unresolved. There are 13 residues in the CDR3. Trimming removed 0 bases at V and 7 bases at J, with 7 bases between. Looked up from germline, CDR1 is MRHNA and CDR2 is SNTAGT. The CDR3 region is CASSDSGPNEQFF. As DNA, the CDR3 is TGTGCCAGCAGTGACTCGGGCCCGAATGAGCAGTTCTTC.

This clone was seen a handful of times. In nucleotides, the CDR3 is TGTGCCAGCAGGCCGGGACAGATTGGGGAGTACGAGCAGTACTTC. Translating gives CASRPGQIGEYEQYF. This chain uses TRBV5-4 with TRBJ2-7, with TRBD1 identical over 7 bases. The CDR3 runs to 15 residues. V was pared by 5 bases and J by 4 bases, with 12 bases of the junction left unmatched. Germline V gene lookup returns CDR1 SGHNT and CDR2 YYREEE (reference sequence).

In regard to this clone: One end of the junction is discordant with germline, which a read error may explain. The chain links TRBV7-2 to TRBJ2-7, with D possibly being TRBD2 (5 bases). The CDR3 runs to 15 residues. Per the germline V gene, CDR1 is SGHTA and CDR2 is FQGNSA. The chain's CDR3 is CASSLARLRSYEQYF. The CDR3 nucleotides read TGTGCCAGCAGCCTAGCACGGTTACGCTCCTACGAGCAGTACTTC.

This chain joins TRBV7-2 and TRBJ2-5, with a weak D call TRBD2 (6 bases). Trimming removed 0 bases from V and 1 base from J, with 12 bases in between. Germline CDR1 reads SGHTA; CDR2 reads FQGNSA. The CDR3 contains 16 residues. CDR3 nucleotides: TGTGCCAGCAGCTTAGCGACGGGGGTCTTCCAAGAGACCCAGTACTTC. It codes for CASSLATGVFQETQYF.

The chain recombines TRBV18 with TRBJ2-7; D gene unclear. The CDR3 loop spans 12 amino acids. Per germline, CDR1 KGHSH and CDR2 LQKENI. Trimming pared 6 bases from V and 3 bases from J, leaving 9 bases between. Here the CDR3 DNA reads TGTGCCAGCTCTTCAACGAGCTACGAGCAGTACTTC. It specifies CASSSTSYEQYF.

This chain joins TRBV4-2 and TRBJ1-4; D perhaps matches TRBD1 (6 bases). This CDR3 is 14 amino acids long. The germline V gene encodes CDR1 LGHNA and CDR2 YNFKEQ. V lost 4 bases and J 5 bases, leaving 11 bases between the germline ends. The CDR3 DNA is TGTGCCAGCAGCCCGGACAGAGAGAATGAAAAACTGTTTTTT. It yields the protein CASSPDRENEKLFF.

This chain uses TRBV4-3 with TRBJ2-1, with D maybe TRBD2 (6 bases). V gave up 4 bases and J gave up 6 bases, with 19 bases separating them. This CDR3 has 16 residues. Germline V gives CDR1 LGHNA, CDR2 YSLEER. DNA for the CDR3: TGCGCCAGCAGCCGTGCTGGCCTAGCGCTCCCCAATGAGCAGTTCTTC. Translated, it gives CASSRAGLALPNEQFF.

This rearrangement joins TRBV3-1 (or the pseudogene TRBV3-2) to TRBJ2-2, with 9 bases identical to TRBD2. This CDR3 has 16 residues. The ends lost 2 bases at V and 2 bases at J; junction bases unmatched: 3. CDR1 is LGHDT, CDR2 YNNKEL, per germline (reference sequence). The CDR3 protein is CASSQIAGANTGELFF. CDR3 nucleotide sequence: TGTGCCAGCAGCCAAATAGCGGGGGCCAACACCGGGGAGCTGTTTTTT.